The clone carrying this TCR beta chain occurred once. The data belong to a study of blood T cell repertoires in COVID-19. For the study at large: T cells, B-cell-depleted T cells, or PBMCs supplied cDNA or gDNA.

CDR3 size: 17 residues. CDR1 and CDR2 from the germline V gene are LGHDT and YNNKEL (reference sequence). Trimming cost V 4 bases and J 7 bases; bases outside gene matches: 13. Assay: immunoSEQ multiplex PCR; the TCRdb copy retains only in-frame clones and omits some. The data show fewer than 400,000 clones, over 80% seen once. Enrolled through a virtual design, the participants were between about 18 and 89 years of age and came from some 25 US areas. Material for sequencing was PBMCs or T cells enriched from blood (not recorded which). The TCR originated in a woman aged 18-29 years who had recovered from COVID-19. The J gene is TRBJ2-3, the V gene TRBV3-1 (or the pseudogene TRBV3-2), with 11 bases aligning to TRBD2. CDR3 sequence: CASSPPASSGRSNTQYF. CDR3 bases: TGTGCCAGCAGCCCCCCTGCGTCTAGCGGGAGGTCGAATACGCAGTATTTT.